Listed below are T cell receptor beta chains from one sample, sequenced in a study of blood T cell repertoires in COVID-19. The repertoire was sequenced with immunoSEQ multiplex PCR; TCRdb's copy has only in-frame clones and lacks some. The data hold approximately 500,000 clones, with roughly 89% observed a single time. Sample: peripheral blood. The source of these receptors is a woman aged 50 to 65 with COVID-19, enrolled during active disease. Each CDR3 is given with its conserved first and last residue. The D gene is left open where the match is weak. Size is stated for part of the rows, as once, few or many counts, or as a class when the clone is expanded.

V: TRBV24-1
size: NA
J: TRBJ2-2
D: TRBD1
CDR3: CATSDDRASNTGELFF
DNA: TGTGCCACCAGTGATGACAGGGCTTCGAACACCGGGGAGCTGTTTTTT

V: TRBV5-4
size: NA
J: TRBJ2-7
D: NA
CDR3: CASSLGVRDYEQYF
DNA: TGTGCCAGCAGCTTGGGGGTACGGGACTACGAGCAGTACTTC

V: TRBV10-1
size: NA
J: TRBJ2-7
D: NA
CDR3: CASSETGYEQYF
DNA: TGCGCCAGCAGTGAGACGGGGTACGAGCAGTACTTC

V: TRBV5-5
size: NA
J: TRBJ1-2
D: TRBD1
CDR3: CASSPGTGGDWGYTF
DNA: TGTGCCAGCAGCCCAGGGACAGGGGGCGATTGGGGCTACACCTTC

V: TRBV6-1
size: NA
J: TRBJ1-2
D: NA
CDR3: CASSEALLYGYTF
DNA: TGTGCCAGCAGTGAAGCACTGCTCTATGGCTACACCTTC

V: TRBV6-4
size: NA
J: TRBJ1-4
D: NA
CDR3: CASSVEPSQGTSNEKLFF
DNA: TGTGCCAGCAGTGTTGAACCATCCCAGGGGACATCTAATGAAAAACTGTTTTTT

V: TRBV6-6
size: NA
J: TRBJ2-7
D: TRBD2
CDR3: CASSYRGDEQYF
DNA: TGTGCCAGCAGTTACCGGGGGGACGAGCAGTACTTC

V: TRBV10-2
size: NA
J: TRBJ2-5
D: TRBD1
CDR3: CASSSSGTADEETQYF
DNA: TGCGCCAGCAGTTCCTCTGGGACAGCCGATGAGGAGACCCAGTACTTC

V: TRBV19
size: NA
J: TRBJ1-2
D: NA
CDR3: CASSIGPGDYGYTF
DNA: TGTGCCAGTAGTATAGGCCCGGGGGACTATGGCTACACCTTC

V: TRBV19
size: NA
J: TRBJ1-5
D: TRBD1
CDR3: CASSGQGLGQPQHF
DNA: TGTGCCAGTAGCGGACAGGGATTAGGTCAGCCCCAGCATTTT

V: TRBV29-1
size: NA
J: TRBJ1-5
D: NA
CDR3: CSVGGDQPQHF
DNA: TGCAGCGTTGGGGGGGATCAGCCCCAGCATTTT

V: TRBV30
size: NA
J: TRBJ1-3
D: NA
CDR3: CAWSVVGGNTIYF
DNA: TGTGCCTGGAGTGTGGTCGGGGGAAACACCATATATTTT

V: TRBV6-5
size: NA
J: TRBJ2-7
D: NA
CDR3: CATIQGSPYEQYF
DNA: TGTGCCACCATTCAGGGAAGTCCCTACGAGCAGTACTTC

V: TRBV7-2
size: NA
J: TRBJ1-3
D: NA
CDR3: CASSPGNIGSGNTIYF
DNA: TGTGCCAGCAGCCCGGGGAACATCGGCTCTGGAAACACCATATATTTT

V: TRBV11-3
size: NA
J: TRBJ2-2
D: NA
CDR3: CASSFRTANTGELFF
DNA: TGTGCCAGCAGCTTTAGGACAGCGAACACCGGGGAGCTGTTTTTT

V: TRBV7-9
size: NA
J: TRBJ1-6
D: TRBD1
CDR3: CASSPDRGLNSPLHF
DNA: TGTGCCAGCAGCCCGGACAGGGGGCTTAATTCACCCCTCCACTTT

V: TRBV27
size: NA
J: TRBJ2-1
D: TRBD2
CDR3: CASSLGLAVGEQFF
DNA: TGTGCCAGCAGTTTAGGGCTAGCGGTCGGTGAGCAGTTCTTC

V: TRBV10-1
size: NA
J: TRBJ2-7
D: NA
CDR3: CASSETGKDTYEQYF
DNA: TGCGCCAGCAGTGAGACGGGGAAGGATACCTACGAGCAGTACTTC

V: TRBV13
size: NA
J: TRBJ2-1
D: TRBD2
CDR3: CATSGGYNEQFF
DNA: TGTGCCACTTCGGGGGGGTACAATGAGCAGTTCTTC

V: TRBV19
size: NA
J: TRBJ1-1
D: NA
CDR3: CASSFGMLGGVSTEAFF
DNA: TGTGCCAGTAGTTTTGGTATGTTAGGGGGAGTAAGCACTGAAGCTTTCTTT

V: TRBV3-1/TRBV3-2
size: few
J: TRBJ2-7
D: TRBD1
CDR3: CASRQTTGGYYEQYF
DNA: TGTGCCAGCAGGCAAACAACAGGGGGTTACTACGAGCAGTACTTC

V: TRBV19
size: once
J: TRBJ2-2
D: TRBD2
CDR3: CASSRLAGANTGELFF
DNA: TGTGCCAGTAGCAGACTAGCGGGGGCGAACACCGGGGAGCTGTTTTTT

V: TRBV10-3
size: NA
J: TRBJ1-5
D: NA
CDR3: CATRSESFNQPQHF
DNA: TGTGCCACTCGCTCGGAGTCCTTCAATCAGCCCCAGCATTTT

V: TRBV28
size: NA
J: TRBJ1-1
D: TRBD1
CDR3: CASSFPHTGVNTEAFF
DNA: TGTGCCAGCAGTTTCCCGCACACAGGGGTGAACACTGAAGCTTTCTTT

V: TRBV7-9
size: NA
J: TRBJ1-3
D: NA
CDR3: CASSLTGNTIYF
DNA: TGTGCCAGCAGCCTTACAGGAAACACCATATATTTT

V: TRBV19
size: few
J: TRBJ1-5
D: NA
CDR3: CASNRGYNQPQHF
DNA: TGTGCCAGTAACCGGGGATACAATCAGCCCCAGCATTTT

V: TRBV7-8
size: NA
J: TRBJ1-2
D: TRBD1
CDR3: CASSWAKGQDLFYGYTF
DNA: TGTGCCAGCAGCTGGGCTAAGGGACAGGACCTCTTCTATGGCTACACCTTC

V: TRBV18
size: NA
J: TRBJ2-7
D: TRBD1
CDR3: CASSPTGTGYEQYF
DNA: TGTGCCAGCTCTCCGACCGGGACAGGCTACGAGCAGTACTTC

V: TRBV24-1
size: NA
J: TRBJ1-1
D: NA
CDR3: CATSDFQGGEAFF
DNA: TGTGCCACCAGTGATTTTCAGGGCGGTGAAGCTTTCTTT

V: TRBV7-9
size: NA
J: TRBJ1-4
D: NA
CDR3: CASKGQQGSEREKLFF
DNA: TGTGCCTCCAAAGGGCAACAGGGATCAGAGAGGGAAAAACTGTTTTTT

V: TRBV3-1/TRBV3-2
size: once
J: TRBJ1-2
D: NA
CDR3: CASSQDPGRGNYGYTF
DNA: TGTGCCAGCAGCCAAGATCCCGGAAGGGGGAACTATGGCTACACCTTC

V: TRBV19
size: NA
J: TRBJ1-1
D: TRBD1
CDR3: CAIRDRGNTEAFF
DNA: TGTGCCATCCGGGACAGGGGTAACACTGAAGCTTTCTTT

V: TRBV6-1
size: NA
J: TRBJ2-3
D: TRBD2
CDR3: CASSDMAGGHGDTQYF
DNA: TGTGCCAGCAGTGATATGGCGGGGGGGCATGGAGATACGCAGTATTTT

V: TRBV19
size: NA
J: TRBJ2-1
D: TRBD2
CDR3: CASSGLAGDNEQFF
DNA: TGTGCCAGCTCGGGACTAGCGGGGGACAATGAGCAGTTCTTC

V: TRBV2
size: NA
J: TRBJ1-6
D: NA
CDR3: CASSPARVVSPLHF
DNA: TGTGCCAGCAGCCCAGCCCGGGTGGTCTCACCCCTCCACTTT

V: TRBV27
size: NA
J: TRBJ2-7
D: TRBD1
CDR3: CASRTGGDEQYF
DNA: TGTGCCAGCAGGACAGGGGGCGACGAGCAGTACTTC

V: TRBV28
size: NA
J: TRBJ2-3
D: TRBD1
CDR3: CASRPMMTGLATDTQYF
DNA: TGTGCCAGCAGGCCGATGATGACAGGGCTGGCAACAGATACGCAGTATTTT

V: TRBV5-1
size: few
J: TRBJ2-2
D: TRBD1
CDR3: CASSFETGDTGELFF
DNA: TGCGCCAGCAGCTTTGAGACAGGGGACACCGGGGAGCTGTTTTTT

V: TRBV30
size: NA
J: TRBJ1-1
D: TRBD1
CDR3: CAWRGQGITEAFF
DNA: TGTGCCTGGAGGGGACAGGGAATTACTGAAGCTTTCTTT

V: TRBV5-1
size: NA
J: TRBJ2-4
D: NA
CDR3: CASSRQLGDIQYF
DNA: TGCGCCAGCAGCCGCCAGTTAGGAGACATTCAGTACTTC

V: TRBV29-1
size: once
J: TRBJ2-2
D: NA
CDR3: CSVDSETGELFF
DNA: TGCAGCGTCGACAGTGAGACCGGGGAGCTGTTTTTT

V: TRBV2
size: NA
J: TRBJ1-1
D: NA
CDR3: CANVRGHQNTEAFF
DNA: TGTGCCAATGTTAGGGGACATCAGAACACTGAAGCTTTCTTT

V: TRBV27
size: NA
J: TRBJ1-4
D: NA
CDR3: CASSPVLGPVGNEKLFF
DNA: TGTGCCAGCAGTCCGGTGTTGGGCCCGGTGGGTAATGAAAAACTGTTTTTT

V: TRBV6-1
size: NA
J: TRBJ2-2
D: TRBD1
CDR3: CASSATGGANTGELFF
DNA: TGTGCCAGCAGTGCCACAGGGGGCGCGAACACCGGGGAGCTGTTTTTT

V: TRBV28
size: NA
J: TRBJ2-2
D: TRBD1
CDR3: CASSYPQGASTGELFF
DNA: TGTGCCAGCAGTTATCCACAGGGGGCTAGCACCGGGGAGCTGTTTTTT